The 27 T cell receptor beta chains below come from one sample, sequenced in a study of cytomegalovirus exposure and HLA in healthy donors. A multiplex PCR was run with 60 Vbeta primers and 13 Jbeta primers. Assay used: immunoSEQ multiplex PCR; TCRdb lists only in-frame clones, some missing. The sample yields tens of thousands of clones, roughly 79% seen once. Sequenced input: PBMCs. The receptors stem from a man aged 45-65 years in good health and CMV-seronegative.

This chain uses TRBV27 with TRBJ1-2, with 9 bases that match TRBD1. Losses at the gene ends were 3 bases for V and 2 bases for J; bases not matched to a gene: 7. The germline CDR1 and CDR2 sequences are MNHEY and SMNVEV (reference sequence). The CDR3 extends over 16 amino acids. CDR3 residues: CASSFWGTGPNYGYTF. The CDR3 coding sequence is TGTGCCAGCAGTTTCTGGGGGACAGGGCCAAACTATGGCTACACCTTC.

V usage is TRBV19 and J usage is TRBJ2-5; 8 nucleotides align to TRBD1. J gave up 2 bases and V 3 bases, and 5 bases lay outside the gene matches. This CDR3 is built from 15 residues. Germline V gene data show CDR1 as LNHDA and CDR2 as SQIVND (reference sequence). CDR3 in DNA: TGTGCCAGTAGTATTTCAGGGACAGGTCAAGAGACCCAGTACTTC. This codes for CASSISGTGQETQYF.

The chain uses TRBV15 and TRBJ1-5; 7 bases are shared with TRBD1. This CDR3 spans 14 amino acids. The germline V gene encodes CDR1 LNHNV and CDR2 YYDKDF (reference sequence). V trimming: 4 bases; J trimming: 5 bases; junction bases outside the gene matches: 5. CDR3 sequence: CATSIGTVYQPQHF. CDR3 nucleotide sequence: TGTGCCACCAGCATCGGGACAGTTTATCAGCCCCAGCATTTT.

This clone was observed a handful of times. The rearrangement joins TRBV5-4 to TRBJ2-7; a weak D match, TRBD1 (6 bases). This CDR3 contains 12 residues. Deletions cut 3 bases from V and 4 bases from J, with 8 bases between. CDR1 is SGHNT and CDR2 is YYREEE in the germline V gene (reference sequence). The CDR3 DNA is TGTGCCAGCAGCTCGACAGGATACGAGCAGTACTTC. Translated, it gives CASSSTGYEQYF.

The CDR3 DNA sequence: TGTGCCAGCAGCTTTTTGACGGGTGAGCAGTTCTTC. It is translated as CASSFLTGEQFF. V usage is TRBV7-2 and J usage is TRBJ2-1; D gene unclear. Germline V CDR1 and CDR2: SGHTA, FQGNSA. Trimming removed 3 bases at V and 9 bases at J, with 9 bases between. This CDR3 spans 12 amino acids.

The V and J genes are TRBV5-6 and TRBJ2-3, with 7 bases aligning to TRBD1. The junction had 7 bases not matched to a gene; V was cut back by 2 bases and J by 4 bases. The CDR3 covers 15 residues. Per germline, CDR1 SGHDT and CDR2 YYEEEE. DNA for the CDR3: TGTGCCAGCAGCTTACAGGGGACCGGCGCAGATACGCAGTATTTT. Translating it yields CASSLQGTGADTQYF.

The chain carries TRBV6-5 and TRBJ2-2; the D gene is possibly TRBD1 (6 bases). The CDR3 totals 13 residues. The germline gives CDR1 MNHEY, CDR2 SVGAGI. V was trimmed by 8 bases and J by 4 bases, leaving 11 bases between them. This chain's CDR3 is CASHRASTGELFF. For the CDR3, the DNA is TGTGCCAGCCACAGGGCGAGCACCGGGGAGCTGTTTTTT.

The CDR3 DNA sequence: TGTGCCAGCAGCTTAGCTACATCCCTCGGGTCTGGAAACACCATATATTTT. It translates to CASSLATSLGSGNTIYF. The chain recombines TRBV7-6 with TRBJ1-3; no firm D call. The V end was cut by 0 bases, the J end by 1 base, with 13 bases between. The CDR3 extends over 17 amino acids. Germline V gives CDR1 SGHVS, CDR2 FNYEAQ.

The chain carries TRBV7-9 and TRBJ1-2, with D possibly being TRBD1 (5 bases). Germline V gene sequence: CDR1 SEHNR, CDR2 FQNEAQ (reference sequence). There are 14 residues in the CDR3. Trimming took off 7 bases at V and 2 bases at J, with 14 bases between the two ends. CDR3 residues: CASKRLGLNYGYTF. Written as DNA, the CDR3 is TGTGCCAGCAAAAGACTGGGGCTCAACTATGGCTACACCTTC.

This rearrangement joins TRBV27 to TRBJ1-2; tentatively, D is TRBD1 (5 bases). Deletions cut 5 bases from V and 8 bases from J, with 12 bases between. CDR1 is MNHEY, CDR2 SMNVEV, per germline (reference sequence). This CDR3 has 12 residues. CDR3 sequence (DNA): TGTGCCAGCAGTCCACCGGGGGGGGGCTACACCTTC. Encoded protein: CASSPPGGGYTF.

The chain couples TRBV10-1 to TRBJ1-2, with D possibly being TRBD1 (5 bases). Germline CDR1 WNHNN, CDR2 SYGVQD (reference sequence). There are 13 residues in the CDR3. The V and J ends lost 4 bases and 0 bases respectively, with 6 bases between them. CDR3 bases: TGCGCCAGCAGTGGGGGCACTAACTATGGCTACACCTTC. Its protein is CASSGGTNYGYTF.

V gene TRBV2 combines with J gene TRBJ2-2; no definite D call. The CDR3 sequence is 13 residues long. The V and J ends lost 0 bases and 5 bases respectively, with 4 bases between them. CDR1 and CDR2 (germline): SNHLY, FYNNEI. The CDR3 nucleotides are TGTGCCAGCAGTGAAGCCCAGACCGGGGAGCTGTTTTTT. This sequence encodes CASSEAQTGELFF.

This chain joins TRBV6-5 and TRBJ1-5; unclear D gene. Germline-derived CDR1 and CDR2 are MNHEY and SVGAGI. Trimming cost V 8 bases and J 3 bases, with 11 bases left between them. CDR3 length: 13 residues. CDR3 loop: CASRYDINQPQHF. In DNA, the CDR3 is TGTGCCAGCCGCTACGACATCAATCAGCCCCAGCATTTT.

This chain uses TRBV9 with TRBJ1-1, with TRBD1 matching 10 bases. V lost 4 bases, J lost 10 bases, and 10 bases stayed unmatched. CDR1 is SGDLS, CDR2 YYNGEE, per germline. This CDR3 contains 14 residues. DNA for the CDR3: TGTGCCAGCAGCAACCAGGGACAGGGGACGCGAGCTTTCTTT. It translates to CASSNQGQGTRAFF.

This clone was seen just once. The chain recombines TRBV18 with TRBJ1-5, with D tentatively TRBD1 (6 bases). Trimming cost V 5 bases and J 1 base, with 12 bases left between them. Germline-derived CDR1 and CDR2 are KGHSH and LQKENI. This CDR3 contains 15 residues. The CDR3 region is CASSIQGWSNQPQHF. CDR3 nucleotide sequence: TGTGCCAGCTCAATACAGGGTTGGAGCAATCAGCCCCAGCATTTT.

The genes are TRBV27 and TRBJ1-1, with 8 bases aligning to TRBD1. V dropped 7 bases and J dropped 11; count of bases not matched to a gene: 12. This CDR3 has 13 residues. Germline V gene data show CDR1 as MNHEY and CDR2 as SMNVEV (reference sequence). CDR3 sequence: CASKWGTGRRAFF. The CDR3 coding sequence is TGTGCCAGCAAGTGGGGGACAGGACGGAGGGCTTTCTTT.

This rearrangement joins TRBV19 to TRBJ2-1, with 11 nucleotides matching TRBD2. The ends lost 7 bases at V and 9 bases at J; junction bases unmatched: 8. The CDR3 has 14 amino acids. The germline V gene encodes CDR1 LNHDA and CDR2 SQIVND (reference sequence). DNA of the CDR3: TGTGCCAGTAAAATGACTAGCGGGGTTTTTGAGCAGTTCTTC. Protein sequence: CASKMTSGVFEQFF.

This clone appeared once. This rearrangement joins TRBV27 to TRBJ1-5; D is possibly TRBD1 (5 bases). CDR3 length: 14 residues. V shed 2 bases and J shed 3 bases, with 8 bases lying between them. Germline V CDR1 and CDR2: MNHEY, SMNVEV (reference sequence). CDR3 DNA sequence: TGTGCCAGCAGTTTAGGGGCAGTCAATCAGCCCCAGCATTTT. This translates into CASSLGAVNQPQHF.

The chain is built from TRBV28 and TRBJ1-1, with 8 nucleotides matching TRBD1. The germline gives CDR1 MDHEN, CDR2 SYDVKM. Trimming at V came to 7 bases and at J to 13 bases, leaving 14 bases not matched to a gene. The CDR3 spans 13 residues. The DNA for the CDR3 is TGTGCCAGCACCGCCGCCCAGGGGGCTACAGGTTTCTTT. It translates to CASTAAQGATGFF.

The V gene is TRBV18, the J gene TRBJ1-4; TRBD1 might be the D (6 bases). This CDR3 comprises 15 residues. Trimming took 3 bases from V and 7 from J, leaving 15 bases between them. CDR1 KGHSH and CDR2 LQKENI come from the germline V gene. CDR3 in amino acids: CASSPTGTRSEKLFF. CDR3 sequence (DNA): TGTGCCAGCTCACCGACCGGGACAAGGAGTGAAAAACTGTTTTTT.

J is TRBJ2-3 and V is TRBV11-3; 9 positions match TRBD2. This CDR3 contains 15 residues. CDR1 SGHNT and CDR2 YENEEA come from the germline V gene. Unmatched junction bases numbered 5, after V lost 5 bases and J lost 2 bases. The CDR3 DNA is TGTGCCAGCAGCCCGGGACTAGCATTCACAGATACGCAGTATTTT. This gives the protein CASSPGLAFTDTQYF.

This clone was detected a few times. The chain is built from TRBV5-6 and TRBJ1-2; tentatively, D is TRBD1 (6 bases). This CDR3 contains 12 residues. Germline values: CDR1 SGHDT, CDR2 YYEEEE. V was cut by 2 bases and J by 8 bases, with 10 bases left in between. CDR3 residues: CASSFRGGGYTF. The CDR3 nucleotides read TGTGCCAGCAGCTTCAGGGGAGGGGGCTACACCTTC.

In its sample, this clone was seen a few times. The DNA for the CDR3 is TGTGCCAGCAGTTTAGGGGGAGGGACCGGGGAGCTGTTTTTT. This codes for CASSLGGGTGELFF. This chain uses TRBV28 with TRBJ2-2, with 7 bases lining up with TRBD2. CDR3 length: 14 amino acids. V gave up 2 bases and J gave up 5 bases; unmatched junction bases: 2. CDR1 and CDR2 from the germline V gene are MDHEN and SYDVKM.

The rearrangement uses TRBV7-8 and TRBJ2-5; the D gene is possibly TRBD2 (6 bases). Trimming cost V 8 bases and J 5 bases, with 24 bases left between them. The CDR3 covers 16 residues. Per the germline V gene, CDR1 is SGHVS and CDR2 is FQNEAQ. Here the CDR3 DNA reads TGTGCCAGCCGACCGGGGAGGACTCATCCAGGGGAGACCCAGTACTTC. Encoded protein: CASRPGRTHPGETQYF.

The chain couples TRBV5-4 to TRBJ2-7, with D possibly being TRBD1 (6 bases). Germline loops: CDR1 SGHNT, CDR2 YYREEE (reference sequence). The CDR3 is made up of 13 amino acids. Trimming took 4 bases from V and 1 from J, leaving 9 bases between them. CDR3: CASSNRVSYEQYF. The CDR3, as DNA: TGTGCCAGCAGCAACAGGGTTTCCTACGAGCAGTACTTC.

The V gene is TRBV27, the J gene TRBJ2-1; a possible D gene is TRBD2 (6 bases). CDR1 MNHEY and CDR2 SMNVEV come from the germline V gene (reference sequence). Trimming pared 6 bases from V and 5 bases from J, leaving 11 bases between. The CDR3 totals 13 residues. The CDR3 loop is CASSAGPNNEQFF. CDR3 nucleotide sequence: TGTGCCAGCAGCGCGGGACCAAACAATGAGCAGTTCTTC.

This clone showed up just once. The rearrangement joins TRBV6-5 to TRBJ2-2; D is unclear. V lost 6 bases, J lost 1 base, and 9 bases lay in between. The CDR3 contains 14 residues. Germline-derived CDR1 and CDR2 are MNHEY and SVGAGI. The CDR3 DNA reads TGTGCCAGCAGGGGCGTCTGGAACACCGGGGAGCTGTTTTTT. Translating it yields CASRGVWNTGELFF.